This T cell receptor beta chain is from a study of T cells in Graves' hyperthyroidism and ophthalmopathy (dated by TCRdb to the late 2010s). About the study as a whole: Peripheral blood samples were taken at the time of initial diagnosis, prior to any treatment. The paper describes TCR Vbeta CDR3 sequencing of 130 to 150 peripheral blood samples, made up of 43 ophthalmopathy patients, approximately 73 hyperthyroidism patients and 17 progressor patients. The study also compared thyroid tissue and blood T-cell repertoires from about six Graves' hyperthyroidism patients. Once sampling was done, hyperthyroidism patients were given methimazole at a starting dose of 30 mg daily, whereas ophthalmopathy patients were given high-dose intravenous methylprednisolone. The 90 or so discovery patients were randomly split 7:3 into training and test sets. To identify TCR V-J signatures that set the groups apart, the researchers used a discovery cohort of 90 to 100 patients, made up of 40 to 45 with Graves' ophthalmopathy and about 60 with stable Graves' hyperthyroidism. An independent validation cohort of about 20 hyperthyroidism patients and 17 patients who later progressed to ophthalmopathy tested prospective prediction of ophthalmopathy. Points the paper makes about the study in general: Most expanded thyroid clonotypes (frequency above 0.001) were also found in blood, which suggests that blood repertoires may mirror thyroid immune responses. A model built on a 13 V-J signature distinguished ophthalmopathy from stable hyperthyroidism, reaching around 88% sensitivity and around 81% specificity in cross-validation and 80%/75% in testing. During validation, the model predicted progression to ophthalmopathy a median of roughly 7.1 months ahead of onset, with almost 71% sensitivity and roughly 72% specificity. No statistical method was used to fix the sample size in advance, and group allocation was not hidden from the investigators.

Stable Graves' hyperthyroidism was defined as no progression to ophthalmopathy during 18 months of follow-up. Hyperthyroidism patients were newly diagnosed, with disease duration under 2 months, and aged 18 to 65 years. Any patient with an uncontrolled infection, another autoimmune disease, pregnancy or lactation was excluded. Diagnoses relied on clinical symptoms, serum thyroxine and TRAb, thyroid ultrasound and orbital computed tomography. Ficoll-Paque density gradient centrifugation was used to isolate PBMCs from around 10 ml of fresh peripheral blood. Total RNA was extracted using Trizol reagent, and RNA quality was assessed on an Agilent 2100 Bioanalyzer. This clonotype was seen many times. What this receptor recognizes is not known. Within one base of it there is no much larger clone, and no base qualities were kept. The CDR3 numbers 11 residues from cysteine through phenylalanine. Just the 33-base CDR3 DNA is kept, in frame starting at base 1. CDR1 and CDR2, looked up from the germline V gene, are KGHSH and LQKENI. The junction carries 3 bases between V and J, which are trimmed by 2 bases and 6 bases respectively.

The TCR beta CDR3 regions were amplified from RNA transcripts. The first round of RT-PCR for the TCR CDR3 was performed with the HTBI primer set and the Qiagen OneStep RT-PCR kit. A second multiplex PCR round built the libraries, followed by size selection and purification. Paired-end sequencing of the libraries was performed with 100 bp reads on an Illumina HiSeq2000. Turning to the authors' computational methods: SOAPnuke was used to process the raw data, with reads discarded if the reads contained adapters or uncalled bases, had a mean Phred below 15, or lacked an exact constant-primer or identifier match. High-quality paired reads were merged using COPE v1.2.5, and each unique nucleotide sequence was defined as a clonotype. MiTCR v1.1 was used to align the clonotypes against IMGT TRBV, TRBD and TRBJ reference segments. Only V-J combinations with frequency above 0.0001, covering 99% to 99.2% of repertoires, were analysed. The TCS score was defined as the ratio of F50 (clonal expansion) to E x V (chaos), calculated using BLOSUM62-based TCRdist between CDR3 peptides within each V-J. Welch's t-statistics and random forest reduced several hundred V-J features to fewer than 15, which were used in a naive Bayes classifier (R e1071). In-frame beta chains were kept once TCRdb had trimmed the public reads at Q25 with fastp and called clones with MiXCR. Rows are combined by CDR3 protein, so each entry shows the most common genes and DNA. For this entry, the V and J calls and clone size follow TCRdb and not the study's own pipeline. In this sample the table shows about 290,000 distinct CDR3 sequences, approximately 15% of which occur a single time. In total, the top ten clones hold 33% of the sample.

The sequencing sample was made of blood. This TCR was recovered from a man aged 30-40 years with Graves' hyperthyroidism. The chain was built from TRBV18 and TRBJ2-3, with the D gene not confidently named. The nucleotides read TGTGCCAGCTCACCAGAGGATACGCAGTATTTT. Its protein is CASSPEDTQYF.